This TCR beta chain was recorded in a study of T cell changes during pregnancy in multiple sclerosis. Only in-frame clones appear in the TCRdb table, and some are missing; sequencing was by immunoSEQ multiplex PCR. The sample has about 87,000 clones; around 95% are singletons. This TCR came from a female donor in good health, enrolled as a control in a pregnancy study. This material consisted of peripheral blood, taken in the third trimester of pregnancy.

Here the CDR3 reads CASSAGTGYTGELFF. The CDR3 DNA reads TGTGCCAGCAGTGCCGGGACAGGATACACCGGGGAGCTGTTTTTT. This chain uses TRBV25-1 with TRBJ2-2; 8 nucleotides agree with TRBD1. This CDR3 has 15 amino acids. V trimming: 4 bases; J trimming: 3 bases; junction bases outside the gene matches: 4. Per the germline V gene, CDR1 is MGHDK and CDR2 is SYGVNS.